This T cell receptor (beta chain) was sequenced in a study of blood T cell repertoires in COVID-19. Study background: Specimens from acute and convalescent COVID-19 originated in the United States, Italy and Spain.

J gave up 4 bases and V 2 bases, and 8 bases lay outside the gene matches. Germline V lookup: CDR1 WSHSY, CDR2 SAAADI. The CDR3 is 17 residues long. Original handling: Estimates of nucleated cell counts were drawn from the amplification of reference gene primers. Clones were sequenced by immunoSEQ multiplex PCR, and TCRdb holds only the in-frame ones, with some missing. V and J calls and clone size are copied from that table; D and trimming were computed from the DNA. The sample has around 120,000 clones; 70% to 90% are singletons. The chain carries TRBV10-2 and TRBJ2-1; TRBD2 matches 10 bases. Sequencing input: peripheral blood. The receptor was isolated from a man in his fifties with acute or convalescent COVID-19. The CDR3 nucleotides are TGCGCCAGCAGTGAGCCGGCCGGGACTAGCGCTTACAATGAGCAGTTCTTC. Protein product: CASSEPAGTSAYNEQFF.